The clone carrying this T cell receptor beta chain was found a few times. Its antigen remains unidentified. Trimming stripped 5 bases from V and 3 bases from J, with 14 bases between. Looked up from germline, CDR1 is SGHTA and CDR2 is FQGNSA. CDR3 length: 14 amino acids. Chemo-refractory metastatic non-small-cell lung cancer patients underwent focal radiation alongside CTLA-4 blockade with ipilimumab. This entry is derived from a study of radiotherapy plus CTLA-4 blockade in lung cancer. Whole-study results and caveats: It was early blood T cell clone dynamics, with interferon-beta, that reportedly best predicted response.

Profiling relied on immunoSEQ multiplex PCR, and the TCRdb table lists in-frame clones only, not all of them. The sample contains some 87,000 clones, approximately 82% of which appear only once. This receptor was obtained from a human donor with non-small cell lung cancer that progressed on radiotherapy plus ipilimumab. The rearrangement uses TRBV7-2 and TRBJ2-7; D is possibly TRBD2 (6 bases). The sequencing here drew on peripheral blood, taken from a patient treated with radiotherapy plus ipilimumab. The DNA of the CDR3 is TGTGCCAGCAGCCGAACGGGGGATCTCTACGAGCAGTACTTC. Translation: CASSRTGDLYEQYF.